The TCR beta chain described here comes from a study of T cell responses to AZD1222 COVID-19 vaccine (dated by TCRdb to 2020 to 2022). In the study overall: TCR sequencing was performed for 233 trial participants, of whom some 200 were given two doses of AZD1222 and approximately 25 were given two doses of MenACWY control vaccine. Enrollment into the trials was organized by age into subgroups of 18-55, 56-69 and 70-plus years, and those subgroups contained roughly 150, 30 and 60 TCR-sequenced participants, respectively. On the study overall, not on this receptor specifically: The whole spike protein was spanned by vaccine-associated CD4 TCRs, and dominant responses were seen in regions 160-218 and 743-854. Most participants were white British and females outnumbered males, and the authors suggested that clonal diversity may have been underestimated. In the small 56-69-year group, the increase in depth fell short of significance, most likely because of low power. Because no samples from the day 14 peak response were available, repertoires could be characterized only after the peak T cell response. Nearly half of unique spike-specific TCRs reportedly recognized epitopes outside regions mutated in the B.1.351 and B.1.1.7 variants. Conclusions about previously exposed vaccinees are limited, since just six AZD1222 recipients were seropositive for SARS-CoV-2 at baseline. Spike-specific TCR breadth and depth rose significantly after two AZD1222 doses compared with day 0 and with MenACWY recipients.

On this clone: This clone's antigen is unknown. Per-nucleotide qualities are absent, and no much larger clonotype sits a single base away.

The CDR3 regions of human TCRbeta chains were analyzed by immunosequencing. As for the original processing: TCRs in the repertoires were compared against a reference library of SARS-CoV-2-specific TCRs that had been generated with the MIRA antigen-specificity platform. Breadth was defined as the fraction of unique TCRs that were SARS-CoV-2-associated. Depth was defined as the fraction of total T cells that were SARS-CoV-2-associated. Using the MIRA data, each spike-specific TCR was assigned both to the spike region to which the TCR was reactive and to a CD4 or CD8 class. Log10-transformed breadth and depth values were compared by one-way ANOVA with Sidak's multiple comparisons tests. TCRdb re-hosts the immuneACCESS table, in-frame sequences only. Its copies lack some clones; in the studies checked, an unresolved V gene accounts for under half of them, and the cause for the rest is not known. V and J calls and clone size are those listed in that table; D and trimming were worked out from the DNA. This sample has about 150,000 clones in its table, and around 86% of those were observed once. The ten top clones hold over 4% of the sample.

From the germline V gene, CDR1 is SNHLY and CDR2 is FYNNEI. Relative to germline, V is missing 5 bases and J is missing 6 bases, with 7 bases of the junction outside any gene match. Taken from cysteine to phenylalanine, the CDR3 has 14 residues. Just the 42-base CDR3 DNA is kept, in frame starting at base 1. The time point label of this sample denotes: baseline before first vaccination. The treatment or condition label corresponds to: meningococcal conjugate vaccine given as trial control. Vaccinee samples were obtained from the UK trials COV001 and COV002, which included a single-blind randomized controlled phase 2/3 trial of AZD1222 (ChAdOx1 nCoV-19) in healthy adults. Trial participant PBMC samples were collected at day 0 and day 28 after the second dose for TCRbeta chain sequencing.

This receptor was taken from an adult in good health. The starting material was peripheral blood, obtained on day 0 of MenACWY control vaccination. The rearrangement joined TRBV2 to TRBJ1-5; 7 central nucleotides agree with TRBD1. This receptor carries the CDR3 CASSSDREVQPQHF. The DNA sequence reads TGTGCCAGCAGTAGCGACAGGGAAGTTCAGCCCCAGCATTTT.